Included here is one T cell receptor beta chain sequence, with context. Antigen specificity is unknown. The source of the sample is a study of lymphopenia after photon versus proton radiotherapy. The study, taken as a whole, reports: Post-nadir diversity loss with photons came from oligoclonal expansion, particularly CD8+ Temra cells. In patients who died, overall survival fell as post-nadir TCR diversity dropped more. Photon-treated patients lost naive T cells and TCR diversity; proton-treated stayed stable.

CDR1 and CDR2 from the germline V gene are LGHNT and FRNRAP. The length of the CDR3 is 12 residues. V was pared by 5 bases and J by 7 bases, with 9 bases between. The table came from immunoSEQ multiplex PCR; TCRdb's copy has only in-frame clones and leaves some out. The sample records about 29,000 clones, roughly 86% being singletons. The sample here was peripheral blood, taken from a patient treated with proton-based radiotherapy. The chain links TRBV12-5 to TRBJ2-1; no clear D gene. The receptor was isolated from a woman aged 55-69 years with cholangiocarcinoma. Some clones in this sample may be carry-over from other donors' samples. The chain's CDR3 is CASGIVENEQFF. As DNA, the CDR3 is TGTGCTAGTGGTATTGTTGAGAATGAGCAGTTCTTC.